The rows below give T cell receptor beta chains drawn from one sample of a study of T cells after yellow fever vaccination. From the 5' RACE reads, TCRdb called clonotypes with MiXCR, one entry per CDR3 protein. The table lists about 350,000 distinct CDR3 sequences, about 9.9% of them singletons. The sequencing used PBMCs, collected on the day of the first yellow fever vaccination. These receptors all come from a man aged 18 to 30 who received the YFV17D yellow fever vaccine. Both conserved end residues are part of each CDR3. The order of the fields is J gene, CDR3 length, clone size, V gene, D gene, CDR3 protein, CDR3 DNA. A D gene is named only where the DNA matches it firmly. Size values are once, few and many counts, or a class for expanded clones, and some rows have none.

TRBJ2-7 | 14 | . | TRBV6-1 | TRBD1 | CASRSGTGMYEQYF | TGTGCCAGCAGAAGCGGGACAGGGATGTACGAGCAGTACTTC
TRBJ2-1 | 17 | few | TRBV4-2 | TRBD2 | CASSQDVSGGRYNEQFF | TGTGCCAGCAGCCAAGATGTATCGGGGGGTCGCTACAATGAGCAGTTCTTC
TRBJ2-1 | 15 | few | TRBV7-8 | TRBD1 | CASSLTGQRTGEQFF | TGTGCCAGCAGCTTAACGGGACAGAGAACTGGTGAGCAGTTCTTC
TRBJ2-7 | 14 | . | TRBV20-1 | . | CSARGGSGDREQYF | TGCAGTGCTAGAGGAGGGTCAGGCGACCGCGAGCAGTACTTC
TRBJ2-5 | 15 | . | TRBV6-1 | . | CASSEGRGASETQYF | TGTGCCAGCAGTGAAGGAAGGGGGGCCAGTGAGACCCAGTACTTC
TRBJ2-1 | 13 | . | TRBV6-2/TRBV6-3 | TRBD1 | CASTEIGGDEQFF | TGTGCCAGCACTGAAATAGGGGGCGATGAGCAGTTCTTC
TRBJ2-3 | 16 | few | TRBV5-1 | TRBD1 | CASSPGQGSSTDTQYF | TGCGCCAGCAGCCCGGGACAGGGGTCTAGCACAGATACGCAGTATTTT
TRBJ1-2 | 15 | . | TRBV4-2 | . | CASSQEGEARGGYTF | TGTGCCAGCAGCCAAGAGGGAGAAGCGAGAGGTGGCTACACCTTC
TRBJ2-5 | 15 | few | TRBV9 | . | CASSVTRTRQETQYF | TGTGCCAGCAGCGTGACCCGGACGAGGCAGGAGACCCAGTACTTC
TRBJ2-1 | 16 | few | TRBV7-8 | . | CASSPPGSTIYNEQFF | TGTGCCAGCAGCCCGCCAGGGTCAACGATTTACAATGAGCAGTTCTTC
TRBJ2-2 | 13 | . | TRBV7-6 | . | CASREQVPGELFF | TGTGCCAGCAGGGAACAGGTTCCCGGGGAGCTGTTTTTT
TRBJ2-3 | 15 | few | TRBV12-3/TRBV12-4 | TRBD2 | CASSILAVQLDTQYF | TGTGCCAGCAGCATACTAGCGGTTCAGCTAGATACGCAGTATTTT
TRBJ2-3 | 14 | . | TRBV6-2/TRBV6-3 | TRBD2 | CASRRWRGTDTQYF | TGTGCCAGCAGGCGGTGGCGGGGGACAGATACGCAGTATTTT
TRBJ2-1 | 13 | many | TRBV5-1 | . | CASSLVAVNEQFF | TGCGCCAGCAGCTTGGTTGCGGTCAATGAGCAGTTCTTC